The clone carrying this T cell receptor (beta chain) was counted only a few times. From germline, CDR1 is KGHSH and CDR2 LQKENI. The CDR3 is 15 residues long. With 4 bases clipped from V and 4 bases from J, the junction kept 5 bases outside the gene matches. This entry comes from a study of identical twins. TCRdb passed the 5' RACE reads through MiXCR, listing each CDR3 protein once. The table lists approximately 410,000 distinct CDR3 sequences, less than 20% of them singletons. V and J are TRBV18 and TRBJ1-2; 11 nucleotides agree with TRBD1. Sequencing input: naive T cells sorted from blood. The receptor was isolated from a man aged 45-65 years in good health. CDR3 bases: TGTGCCAGCTCACAACGGACAGGGGGCCTCTATGGCTACACCTTC. Translation: CASSQRTGGLYGYTF. The whole variable domain, filled in from reference TRBV18 and TRBJ1-2, reads NAGVMQNPRHLVRRRGQEARLRCSPMKGHSHVYWYRQLPEEGLKFMVYLQKENIIDESGMPKERFSAEFPKEGPSILRIQQVVRGDSAAYFCASSQRTGGLYGYTFGSGTRLTVV.